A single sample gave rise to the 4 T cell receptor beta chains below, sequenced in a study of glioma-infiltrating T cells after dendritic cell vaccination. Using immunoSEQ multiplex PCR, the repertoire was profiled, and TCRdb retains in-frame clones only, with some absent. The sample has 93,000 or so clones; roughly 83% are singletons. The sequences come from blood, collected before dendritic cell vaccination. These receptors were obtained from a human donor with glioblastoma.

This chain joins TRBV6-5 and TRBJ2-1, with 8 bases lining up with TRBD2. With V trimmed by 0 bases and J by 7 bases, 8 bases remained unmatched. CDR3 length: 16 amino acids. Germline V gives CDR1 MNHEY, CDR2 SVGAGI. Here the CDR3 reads CASSYSTGTRRNEQFF. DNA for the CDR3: TGTGCCAGCAGTTACTCTACCGGGACTAGAAGGAATGAGCAGTTCTTC.

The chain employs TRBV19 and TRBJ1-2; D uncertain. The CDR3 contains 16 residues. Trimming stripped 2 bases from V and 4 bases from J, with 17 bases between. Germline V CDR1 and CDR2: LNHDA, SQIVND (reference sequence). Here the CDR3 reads CASSILVFEESYGYTF. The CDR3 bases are TGTGCCAGTAGTATACTCGTCTTTGAGGAGAGCTATGGCTACACCTTC.

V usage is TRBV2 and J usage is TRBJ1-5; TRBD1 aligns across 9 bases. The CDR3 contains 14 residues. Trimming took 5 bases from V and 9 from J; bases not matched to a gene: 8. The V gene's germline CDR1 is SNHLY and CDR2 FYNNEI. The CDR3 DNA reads TGTGCCAGCAGTACGGACAGGGGCCGGTCGCCCCAGCATTTT. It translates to CASSTDRGRSPQHF.

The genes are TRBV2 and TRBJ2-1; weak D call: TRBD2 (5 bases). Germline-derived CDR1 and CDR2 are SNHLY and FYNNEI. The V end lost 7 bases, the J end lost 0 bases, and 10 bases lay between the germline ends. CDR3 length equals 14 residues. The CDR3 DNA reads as TGTGCCAGCACTGGCGGAGGCTCCTACAATGAGCAGTTCTTC. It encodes CASTGGGSYNEQFF.